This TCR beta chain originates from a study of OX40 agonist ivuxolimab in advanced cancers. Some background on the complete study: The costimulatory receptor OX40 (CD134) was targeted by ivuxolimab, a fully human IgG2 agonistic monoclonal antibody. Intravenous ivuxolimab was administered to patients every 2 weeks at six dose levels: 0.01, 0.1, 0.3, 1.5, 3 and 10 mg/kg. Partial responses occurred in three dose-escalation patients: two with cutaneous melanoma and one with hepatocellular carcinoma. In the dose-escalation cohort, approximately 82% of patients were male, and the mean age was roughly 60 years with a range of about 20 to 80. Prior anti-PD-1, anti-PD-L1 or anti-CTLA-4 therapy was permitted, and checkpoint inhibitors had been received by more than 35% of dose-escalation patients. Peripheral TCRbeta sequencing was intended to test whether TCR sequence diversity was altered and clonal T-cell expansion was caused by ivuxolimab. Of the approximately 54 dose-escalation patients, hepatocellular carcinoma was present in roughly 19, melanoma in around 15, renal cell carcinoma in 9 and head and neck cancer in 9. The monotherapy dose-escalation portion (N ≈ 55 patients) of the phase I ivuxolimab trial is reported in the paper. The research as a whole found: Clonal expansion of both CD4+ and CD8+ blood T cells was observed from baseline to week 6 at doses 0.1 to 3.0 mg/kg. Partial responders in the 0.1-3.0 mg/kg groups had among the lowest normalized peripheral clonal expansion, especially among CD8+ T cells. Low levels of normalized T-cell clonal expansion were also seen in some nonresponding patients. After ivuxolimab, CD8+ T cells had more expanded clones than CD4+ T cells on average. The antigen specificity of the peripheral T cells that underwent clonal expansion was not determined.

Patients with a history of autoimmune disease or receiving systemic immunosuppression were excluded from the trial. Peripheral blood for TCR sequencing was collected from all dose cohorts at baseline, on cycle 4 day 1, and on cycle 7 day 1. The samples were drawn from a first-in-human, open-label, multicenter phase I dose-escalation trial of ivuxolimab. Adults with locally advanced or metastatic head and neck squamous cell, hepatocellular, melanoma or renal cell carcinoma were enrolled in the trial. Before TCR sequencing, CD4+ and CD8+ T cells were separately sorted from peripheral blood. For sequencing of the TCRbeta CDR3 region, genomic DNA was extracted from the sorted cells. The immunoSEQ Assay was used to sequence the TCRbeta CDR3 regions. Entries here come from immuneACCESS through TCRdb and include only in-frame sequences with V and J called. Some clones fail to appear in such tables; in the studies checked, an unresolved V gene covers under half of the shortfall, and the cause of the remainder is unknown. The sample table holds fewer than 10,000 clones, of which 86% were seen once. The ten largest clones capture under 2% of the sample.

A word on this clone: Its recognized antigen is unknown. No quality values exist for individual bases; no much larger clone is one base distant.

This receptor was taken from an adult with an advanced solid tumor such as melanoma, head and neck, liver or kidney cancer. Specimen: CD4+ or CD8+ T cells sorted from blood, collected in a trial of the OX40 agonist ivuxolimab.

The nucleotide sequence is given as TGTGCCAGCAGCTTGGGACTAGCGGCCACCTACGAGCAGTACTTC. It encodes CASSLGLAATYEQYF. Here the chain combines TRBV9 and TRBJ2-7; 11 bases in between match TRBD2. V is pruned by 4 bases and J by 2 bases, leaving 5 bases of the junction without a gene match. From cysteine to phenylalanine, the CDR3 is 15 amino acids long. Only the CDR3 DNA is retained, 45 bases long and in frame from the first base. The germline V gene sets CDR1 to SGDLS and CDR2 to YYNGEE.